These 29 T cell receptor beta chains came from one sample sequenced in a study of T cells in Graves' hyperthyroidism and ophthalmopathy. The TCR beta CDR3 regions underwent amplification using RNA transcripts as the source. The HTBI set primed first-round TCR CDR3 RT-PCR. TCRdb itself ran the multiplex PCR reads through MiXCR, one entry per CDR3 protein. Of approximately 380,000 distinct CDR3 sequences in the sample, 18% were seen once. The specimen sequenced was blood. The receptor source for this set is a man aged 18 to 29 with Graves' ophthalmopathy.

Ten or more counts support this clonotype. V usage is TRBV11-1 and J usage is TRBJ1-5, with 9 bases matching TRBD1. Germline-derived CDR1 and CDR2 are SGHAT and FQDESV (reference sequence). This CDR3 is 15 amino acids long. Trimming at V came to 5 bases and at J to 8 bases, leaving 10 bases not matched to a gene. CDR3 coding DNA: TGTGCCAGCAGCCCCGGGACAGGGTCGTTGGAGCCCCAGCATTTT. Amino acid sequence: CASSPGTGSLEPQHF.

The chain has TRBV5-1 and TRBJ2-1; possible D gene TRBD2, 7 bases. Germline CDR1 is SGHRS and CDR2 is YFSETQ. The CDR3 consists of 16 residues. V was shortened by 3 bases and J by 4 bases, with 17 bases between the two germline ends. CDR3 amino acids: CASSSGALAVYNEQFF. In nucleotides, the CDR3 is TGCGCCAGCAGCTCGGGGGCCCTAGCGGTATACAATGAGCAGTTCTTC.

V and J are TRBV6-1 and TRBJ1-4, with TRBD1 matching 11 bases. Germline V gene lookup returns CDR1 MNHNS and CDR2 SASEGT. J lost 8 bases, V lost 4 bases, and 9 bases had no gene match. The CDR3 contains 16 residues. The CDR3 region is CASSVQGQGVGEKLFF. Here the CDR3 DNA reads TGTGCCAGCAGTGTTCAGGGACAGGGGGTAGGGGAAAAACTGTTTTTT.

The CDR3 reads CASIESGGADYGYTF. The CDR3 nucleotides are TGTGCCAGCATCGAGTCCGGGGGCGCGGACTATGGCTACACCTTC. The V and J genes are TRBV28 and TRBJ1-2, with a weak D call TRBD1 (6 bases). The CDR3 runs to 15 residues. The germline V gene encodes CDR1 MDHEN and CDR2 SYDVKM. The germline V and J ends were trimmed by 7 bases and 3 bases, with 18 bases remaining between them.

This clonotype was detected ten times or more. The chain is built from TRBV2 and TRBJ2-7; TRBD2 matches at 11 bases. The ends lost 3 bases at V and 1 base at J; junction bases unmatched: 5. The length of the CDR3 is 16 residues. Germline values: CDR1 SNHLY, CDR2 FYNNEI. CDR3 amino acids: CASSDWASGGSYEQYF. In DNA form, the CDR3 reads TGTGCCAGCAGTGACTGGGCTAGCGGGGGGTCCTACGAGCAGTACTTC.

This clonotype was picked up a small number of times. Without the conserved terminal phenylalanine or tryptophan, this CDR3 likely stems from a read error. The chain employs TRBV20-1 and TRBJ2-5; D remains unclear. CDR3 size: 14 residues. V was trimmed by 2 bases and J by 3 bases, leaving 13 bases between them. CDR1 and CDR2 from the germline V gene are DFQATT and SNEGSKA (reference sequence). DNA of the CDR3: TGCAGTGCTAGACCCCGTCACAAAGAAGAGACCCAGTACCTC. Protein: CSARPRHKEETQYL.

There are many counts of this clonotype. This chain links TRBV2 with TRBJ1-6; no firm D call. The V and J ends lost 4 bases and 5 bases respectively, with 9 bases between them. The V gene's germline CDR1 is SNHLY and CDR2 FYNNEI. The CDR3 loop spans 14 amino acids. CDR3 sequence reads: CASSVQVDNSPLHF. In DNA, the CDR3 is TGTGCCAGCAGTGTCCAGGTGGATAATTCACCCCTCCACTTT. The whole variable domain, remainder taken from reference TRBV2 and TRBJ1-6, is EPEVTQTPSHQVTQMGQEVILRCVPISNHLYFYWYRQILGQKVEFLVSFYNNEISEKSEIFDDQFSVERPDGSNFTLKIRSTKLEDSAMYFCASSVQVDNSPLHFGNGTRLTVT.

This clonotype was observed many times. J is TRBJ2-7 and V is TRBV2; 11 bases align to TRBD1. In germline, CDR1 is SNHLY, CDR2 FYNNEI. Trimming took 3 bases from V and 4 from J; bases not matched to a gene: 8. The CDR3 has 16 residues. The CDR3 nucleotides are TGTGCCAGCAGTGATTCTGGGACAGGGGGACCTTACGAGCAGTACTTC. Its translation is CASSDSGTGGPYEQYF.

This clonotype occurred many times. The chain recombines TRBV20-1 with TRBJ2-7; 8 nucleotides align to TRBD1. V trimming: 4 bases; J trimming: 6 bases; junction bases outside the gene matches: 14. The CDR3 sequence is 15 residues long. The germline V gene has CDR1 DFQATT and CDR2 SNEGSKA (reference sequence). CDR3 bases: TGCAGTGCTACCCGGGGACAGGACGTTTACAGCGAGCAGTACTTC. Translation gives CSATRGQDVYSEQYF.

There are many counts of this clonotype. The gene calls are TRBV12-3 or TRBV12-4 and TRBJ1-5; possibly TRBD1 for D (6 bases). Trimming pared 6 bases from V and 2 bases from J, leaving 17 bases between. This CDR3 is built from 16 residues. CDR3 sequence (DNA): TGTGCCAGCAGCCCTGGGCAGGGGTTGGGCAATCAGCCCCAGCATTTT. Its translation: CASSPGQGLGNQPQHF.

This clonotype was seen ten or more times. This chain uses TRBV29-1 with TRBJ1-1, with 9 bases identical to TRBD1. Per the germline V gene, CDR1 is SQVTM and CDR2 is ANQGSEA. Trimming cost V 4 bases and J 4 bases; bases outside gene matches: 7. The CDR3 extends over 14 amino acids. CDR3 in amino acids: CSVAPGQGFTEAFF. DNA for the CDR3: TGCAGCGTTGCTCCGGGACAGGGTTTCACTGAAGCTTTCTTT.

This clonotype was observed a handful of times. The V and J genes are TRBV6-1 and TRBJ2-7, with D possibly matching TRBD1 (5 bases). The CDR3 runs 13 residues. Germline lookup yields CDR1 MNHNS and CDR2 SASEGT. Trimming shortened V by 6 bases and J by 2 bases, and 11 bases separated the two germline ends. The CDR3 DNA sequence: TGTGCCAGCAGCTCTGACAGCCCCTACGAGCAGTACTTC. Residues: CASSSDSPYEQYF.

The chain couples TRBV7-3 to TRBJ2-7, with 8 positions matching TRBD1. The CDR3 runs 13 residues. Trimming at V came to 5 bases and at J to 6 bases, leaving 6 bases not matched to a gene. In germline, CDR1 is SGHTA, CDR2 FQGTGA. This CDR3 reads CASSLDRELEQYF. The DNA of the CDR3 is TGTGCCAGCAGCCTGGACAGGGAACTCGAGCAGTACTTC.

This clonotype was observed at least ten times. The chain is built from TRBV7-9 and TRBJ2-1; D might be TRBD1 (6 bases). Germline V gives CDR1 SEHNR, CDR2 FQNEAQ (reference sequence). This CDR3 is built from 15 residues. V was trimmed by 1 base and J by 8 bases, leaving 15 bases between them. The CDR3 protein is CASSLGQERGHEQFF. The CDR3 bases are TGTGCCAGCAGCTTAGGACAGGAGAGGGGACATGAGCAGTTCTTC.

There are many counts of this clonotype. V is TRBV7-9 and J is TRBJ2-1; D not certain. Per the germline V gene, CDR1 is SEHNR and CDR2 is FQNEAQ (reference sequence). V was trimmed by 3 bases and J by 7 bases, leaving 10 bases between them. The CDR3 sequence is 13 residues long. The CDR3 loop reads CASSFRPKNEQFF. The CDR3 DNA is TGTGCCAGCAGCTTCCGGCCAAAAAATGAGCAGTTCTTC.

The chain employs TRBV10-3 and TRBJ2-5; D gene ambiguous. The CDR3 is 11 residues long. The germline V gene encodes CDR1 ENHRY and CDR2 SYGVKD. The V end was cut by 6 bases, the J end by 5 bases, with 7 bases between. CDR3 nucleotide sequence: TGTGCCATCAGCCTGGGGGAGACCCAGTACTTC. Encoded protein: CAISLGETQYF.

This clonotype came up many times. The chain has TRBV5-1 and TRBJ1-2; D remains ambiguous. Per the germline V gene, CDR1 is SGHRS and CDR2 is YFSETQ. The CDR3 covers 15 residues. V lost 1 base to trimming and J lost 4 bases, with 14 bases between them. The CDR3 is CASSLNAGPSYGYTF. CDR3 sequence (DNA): TGCGCCAGCAGCTTGAACGCAGGCCCAAGCTATGGCTACACCTTC. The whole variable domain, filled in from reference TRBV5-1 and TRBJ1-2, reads KAGVTQTPRYLIKTRGQQVTLSCSPISGHRSVSWYQQTPGQGLQFLFEYFSETQRNKGNFPGRFSGRQFSNSRSEMNVSTLELGDSALYLCASSLNAGPSYGYTFGSGTRLTVV.

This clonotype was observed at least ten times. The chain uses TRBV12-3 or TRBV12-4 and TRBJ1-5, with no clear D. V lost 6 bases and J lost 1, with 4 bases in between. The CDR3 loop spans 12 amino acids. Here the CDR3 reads CASRESNQPQHF. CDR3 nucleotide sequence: TGTGCCAGCAGAGAAAGCAATCAGCCCCAGCATTTT.

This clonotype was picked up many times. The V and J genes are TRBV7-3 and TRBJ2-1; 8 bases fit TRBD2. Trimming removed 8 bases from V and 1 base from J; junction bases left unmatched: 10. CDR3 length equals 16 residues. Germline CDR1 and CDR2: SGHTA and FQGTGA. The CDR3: CASSPAAGVSYNEQFF. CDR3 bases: TGTGCCAGCTCTCCCGCAGCGGGGGTGTCCTACAATGAGCAGTTCTTC.

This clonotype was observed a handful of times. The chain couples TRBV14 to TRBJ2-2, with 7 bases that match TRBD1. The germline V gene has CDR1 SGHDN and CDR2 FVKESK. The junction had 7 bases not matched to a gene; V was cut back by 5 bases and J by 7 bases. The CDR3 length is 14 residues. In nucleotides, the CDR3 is TGTGCCAGCAGCGGCACAGGGGTCGTCGGGGAGCTGTTTTTT. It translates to CASSGTGVVGELFF.

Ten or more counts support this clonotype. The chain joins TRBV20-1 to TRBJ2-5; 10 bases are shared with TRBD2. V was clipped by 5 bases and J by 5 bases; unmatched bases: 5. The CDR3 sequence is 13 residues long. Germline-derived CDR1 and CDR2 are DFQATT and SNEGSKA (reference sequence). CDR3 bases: TGCAGTGCTGAAGCGGGGGGGCGGGAGACCCAGTACTTC. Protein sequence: CSAEAGGRETQYF.

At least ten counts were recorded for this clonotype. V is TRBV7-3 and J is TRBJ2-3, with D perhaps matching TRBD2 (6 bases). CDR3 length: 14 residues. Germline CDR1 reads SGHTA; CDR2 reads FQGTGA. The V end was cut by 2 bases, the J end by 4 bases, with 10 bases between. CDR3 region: CASSLGTWADTQYF. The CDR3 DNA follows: TGTGCCAGCAGCTTAGGGACTTGGGCAGATACGCAGTATTTT. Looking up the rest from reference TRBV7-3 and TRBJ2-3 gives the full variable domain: GAGVSQTPSNKVTEKGKYVELRCDPISGHTALYWYRQSLGQGPEFLIYFQGTGAADDSGLPNDRFFAVRPEGSVSTLKIQRTERGDSAVYLCASSLGTWADTQYFGPGTRLTVL.

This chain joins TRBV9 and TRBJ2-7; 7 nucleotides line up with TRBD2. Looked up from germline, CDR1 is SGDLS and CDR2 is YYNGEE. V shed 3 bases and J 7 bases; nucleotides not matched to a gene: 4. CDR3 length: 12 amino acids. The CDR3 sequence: CASSARGGEQYF. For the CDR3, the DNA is TGTGCCAGCAGCGCTCGCGGGGGAGAGCAGTACTTC. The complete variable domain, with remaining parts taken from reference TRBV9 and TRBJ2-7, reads DSGVTQTPKHLITATGQRVTLRCSPRSGDLSVYWYQQSLDQGLQFLIQYYNGEERAKGNILERFSAQQFPDLHSELNLSSLELGDSALYFCASSARGGEQYFGPGTRLTVT.

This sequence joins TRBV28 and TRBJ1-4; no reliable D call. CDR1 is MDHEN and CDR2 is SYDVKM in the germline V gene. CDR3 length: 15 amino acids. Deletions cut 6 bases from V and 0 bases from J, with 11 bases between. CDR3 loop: CASRAGTATNEKLFF. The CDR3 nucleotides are TGTGCCAGCAGGGCAGGAACAGCAACTAATGAAAAACTGTTTTTT.

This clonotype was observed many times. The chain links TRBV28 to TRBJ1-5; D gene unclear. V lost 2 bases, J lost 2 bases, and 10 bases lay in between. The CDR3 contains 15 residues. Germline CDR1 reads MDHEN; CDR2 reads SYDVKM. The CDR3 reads CASSLPQTGNQPQHF. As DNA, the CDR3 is TGTGCCAGCAGTTTACCACAAACTGGCAATCAGCCCCAGCATTTT.

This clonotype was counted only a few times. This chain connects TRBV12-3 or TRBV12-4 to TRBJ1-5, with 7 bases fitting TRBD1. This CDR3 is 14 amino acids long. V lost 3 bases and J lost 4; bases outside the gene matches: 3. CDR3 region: CASSFVTGNQPQHF. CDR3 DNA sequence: TGTGCCAGCAGTTTCGTGACAGGGAATCAGCCCCAGCATTTT.

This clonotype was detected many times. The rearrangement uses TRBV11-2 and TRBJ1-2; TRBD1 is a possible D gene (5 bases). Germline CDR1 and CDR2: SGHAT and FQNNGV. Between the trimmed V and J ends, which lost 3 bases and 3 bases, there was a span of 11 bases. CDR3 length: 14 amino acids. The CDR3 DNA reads TGTGCCAGCAGCTTCGCGGGGCTTGACTATGGCTACACCTTC. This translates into CASSFAGLDYGYTF.

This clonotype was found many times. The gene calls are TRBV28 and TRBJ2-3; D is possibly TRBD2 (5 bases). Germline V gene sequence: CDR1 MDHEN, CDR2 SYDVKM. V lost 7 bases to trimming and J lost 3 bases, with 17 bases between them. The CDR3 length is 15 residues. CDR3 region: CASTVTTGLTDTQYF. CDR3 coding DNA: TGTGCCAGCACAGTAACTACGGGGTTAACAGATACGCAGTATTTT.

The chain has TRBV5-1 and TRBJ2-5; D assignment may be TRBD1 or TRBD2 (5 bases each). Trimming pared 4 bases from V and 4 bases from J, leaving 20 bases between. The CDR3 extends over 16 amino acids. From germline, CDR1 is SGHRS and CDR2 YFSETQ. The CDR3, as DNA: TGCGCCAGCAGCCCAGGGACCCTTAGCGTAGCAGAGACCCAGTACTTC. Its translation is CASSPGTLSVAETQYF.